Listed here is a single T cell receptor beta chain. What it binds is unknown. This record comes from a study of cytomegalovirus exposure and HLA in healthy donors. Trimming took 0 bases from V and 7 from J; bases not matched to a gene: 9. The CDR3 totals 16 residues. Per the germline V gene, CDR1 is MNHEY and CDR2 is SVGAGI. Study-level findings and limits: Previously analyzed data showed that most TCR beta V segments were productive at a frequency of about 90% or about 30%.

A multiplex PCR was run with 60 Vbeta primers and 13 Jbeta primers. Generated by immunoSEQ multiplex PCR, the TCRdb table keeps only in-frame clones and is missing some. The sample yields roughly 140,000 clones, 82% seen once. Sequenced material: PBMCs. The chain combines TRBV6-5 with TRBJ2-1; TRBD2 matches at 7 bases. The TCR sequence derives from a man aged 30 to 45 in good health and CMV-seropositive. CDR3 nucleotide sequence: TGTGCCAGCAGTTACTCGAGCTGGCGGGGGAGGAATGAGCAGTTCTTC. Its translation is CASSYSSWRGRNEQFF.